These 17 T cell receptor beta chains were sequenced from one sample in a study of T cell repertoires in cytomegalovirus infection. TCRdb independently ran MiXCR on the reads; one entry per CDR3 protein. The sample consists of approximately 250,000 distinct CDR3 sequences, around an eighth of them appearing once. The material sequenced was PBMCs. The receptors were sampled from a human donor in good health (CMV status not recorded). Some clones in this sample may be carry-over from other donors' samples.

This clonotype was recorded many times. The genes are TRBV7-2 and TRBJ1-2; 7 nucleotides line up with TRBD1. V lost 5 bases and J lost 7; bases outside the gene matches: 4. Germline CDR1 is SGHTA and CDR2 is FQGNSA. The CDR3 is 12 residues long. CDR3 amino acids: CASSTTGLGYTF. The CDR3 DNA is TGTGCCAGCAGCACGACAGGGCTTGGCTACACCTTC.

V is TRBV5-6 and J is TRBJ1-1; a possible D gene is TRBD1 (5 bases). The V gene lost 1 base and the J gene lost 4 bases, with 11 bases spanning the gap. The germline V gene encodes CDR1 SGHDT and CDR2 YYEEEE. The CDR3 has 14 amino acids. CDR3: CASSLRPGTTEAFF. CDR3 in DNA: TGTGCCAGCAGCTTGAGACCAGGGACCACTGAAGCTTTCTTT.

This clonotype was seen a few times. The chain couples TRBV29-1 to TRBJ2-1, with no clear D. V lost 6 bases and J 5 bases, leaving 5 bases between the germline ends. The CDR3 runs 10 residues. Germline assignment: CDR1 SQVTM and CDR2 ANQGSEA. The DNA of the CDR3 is TGCAGCGTGGGCCACAATGAGCAGTTCTTC. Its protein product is CSVGHNEQFF.

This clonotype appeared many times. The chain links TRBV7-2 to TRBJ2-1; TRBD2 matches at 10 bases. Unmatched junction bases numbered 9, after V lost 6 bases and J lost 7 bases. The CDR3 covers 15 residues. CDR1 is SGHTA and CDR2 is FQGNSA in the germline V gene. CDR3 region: CASRSASGRGNEQFF. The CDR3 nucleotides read TGTGCCAGCAGATCGGCTAGCGGGAGAGGTAATGAGCAGTTCTTC.

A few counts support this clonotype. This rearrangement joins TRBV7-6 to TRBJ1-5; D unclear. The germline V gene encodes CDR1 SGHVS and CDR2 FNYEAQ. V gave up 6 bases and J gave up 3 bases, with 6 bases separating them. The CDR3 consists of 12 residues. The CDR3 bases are TGTGCCAGCAGTGCAGTCAATCAGCCCCAGCATTTT. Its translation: CASSAVNQPQHF.

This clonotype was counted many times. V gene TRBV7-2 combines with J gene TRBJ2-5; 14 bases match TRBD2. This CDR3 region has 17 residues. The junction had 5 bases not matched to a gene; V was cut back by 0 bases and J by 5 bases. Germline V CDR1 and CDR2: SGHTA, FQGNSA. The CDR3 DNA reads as TGTGCCAGCAGCTTAGCCCTGACTAGCGGGGGGGCCGAGACCCAGTACTTC. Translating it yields CASSLALTSGGAETQYF.

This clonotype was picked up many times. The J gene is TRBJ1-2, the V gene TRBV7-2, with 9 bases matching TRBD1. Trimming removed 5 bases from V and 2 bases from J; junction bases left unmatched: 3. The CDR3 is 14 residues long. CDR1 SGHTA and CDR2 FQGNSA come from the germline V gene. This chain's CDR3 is CASSRDRGNYGYTF. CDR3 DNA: TGTGCCAGCAGCCGTGACAGGGGGAACTATGGCTACACCTTC. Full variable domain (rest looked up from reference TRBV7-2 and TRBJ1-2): GAGVSQSPSNKVTEKGKDVELRCDPISGHTALYWYRQSLGQGLEFLIYFQGNSAPDKSGLPSDRFSAERTGGSVSTLTIQRTQQEDSAVYLCASSRDRGNYGYTFGSGTRLTVV.

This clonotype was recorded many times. CDR3 sequence (DNA): TGTGCCAGTAGTATATCTCACGGGACGGTGAATGGCTACACCTTC. This translates into CASSISHGTVNGYTF. The chain employs TRBV19 and TRBJ1-2; possible D gene TRBD1, 5 bases. Per germline, CDR1 LNHDA and CDR2 SQIVND (reference sequence). Trimming took 2 bases from V and 6 from J, leaving 16 bases between them. The CDR3 contains 15 residues.

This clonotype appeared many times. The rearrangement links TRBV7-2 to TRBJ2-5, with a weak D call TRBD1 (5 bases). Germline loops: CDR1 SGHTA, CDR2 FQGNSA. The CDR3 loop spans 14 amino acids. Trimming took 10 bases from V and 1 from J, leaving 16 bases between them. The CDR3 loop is CATDGAQSQETQYF. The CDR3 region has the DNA TGTGCCACCGATGGGGCTCAATCCCAAGAGACCCAGTACTTC.

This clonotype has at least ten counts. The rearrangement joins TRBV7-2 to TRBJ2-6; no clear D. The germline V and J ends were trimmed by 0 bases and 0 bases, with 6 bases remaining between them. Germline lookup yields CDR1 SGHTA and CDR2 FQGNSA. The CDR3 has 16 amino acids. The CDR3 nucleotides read TGTGCCAGCAGCTTAGCCCCCCTCTCTGGGGCCAACGTCCTGACTTTC. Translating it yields CASSLAPLSGANVLTF.

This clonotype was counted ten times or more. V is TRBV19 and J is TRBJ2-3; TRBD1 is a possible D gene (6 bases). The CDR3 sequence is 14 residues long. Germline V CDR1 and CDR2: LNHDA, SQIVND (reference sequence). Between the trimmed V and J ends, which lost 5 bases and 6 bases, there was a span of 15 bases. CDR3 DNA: TGTGCCAGTAGTTCCTCCAGGGGTTCGGATACGCAGTATTTT. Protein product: CASSSSRGSDTQYF.

The CDR3 nucleotides are TGCAGTGCCCGCACAGATACGCAGTATTTT. Its translation is CSARTDTQYF. V usage is TRBV20-1 and J usage is TRBJ2-3; D call uncertain. The V and J ends lost 6 bases and 1 base respectively, with 2 bases between them. Per germline, CDR1 DFQATT and CDR2 SNEGSKA (reference sequence). The CDR3 is made up of 10 amino acids.

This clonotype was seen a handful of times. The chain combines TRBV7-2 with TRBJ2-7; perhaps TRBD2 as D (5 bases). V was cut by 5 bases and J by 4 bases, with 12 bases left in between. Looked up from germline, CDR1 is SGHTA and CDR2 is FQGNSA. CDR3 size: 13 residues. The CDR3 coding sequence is TGTGCCAGCAGCGGCCGGACTTCTTACGAGCAGTACTTC. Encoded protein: CASSGRTSYEQYF. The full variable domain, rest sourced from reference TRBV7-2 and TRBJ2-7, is GAGVSQSPSNKVTEKGKDVELRCDPISGHTALYWYRQSLGQGLEFLIYFQGNSAPDKSGLPSDRFSAERTGGSVSTLTIQRTQQEDSAVYLCASSGRTSYEQYFGPGTRLTVT.

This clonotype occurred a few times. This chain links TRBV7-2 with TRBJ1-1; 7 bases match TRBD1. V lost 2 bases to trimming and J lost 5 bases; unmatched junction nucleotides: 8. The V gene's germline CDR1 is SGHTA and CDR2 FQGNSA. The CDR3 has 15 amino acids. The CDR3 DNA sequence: TGTGCCAGCAGCTTATATCGACAGGGTTTTACTGAAGCTTTCTTT. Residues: CASSLYRQGFTEAFF. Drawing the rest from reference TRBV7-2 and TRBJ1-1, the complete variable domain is GAGVSQSPSNKVTEKGKDVELRCDPISGHTALYWYRQSLGQGLEFLIYFQGNSAPDKSGLPSDRFSAERTGGSVSTLTIQRTQQEDSAVYLCASSLYRQGFTEAFFGQGTRLTVV.

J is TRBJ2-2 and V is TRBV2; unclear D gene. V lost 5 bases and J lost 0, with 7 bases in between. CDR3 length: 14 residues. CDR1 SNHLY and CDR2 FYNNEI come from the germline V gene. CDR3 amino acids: CASSQSPNTGELFF. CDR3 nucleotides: TGTGCCAGCAGTCAATCACCGAACACCGGGGAGCTGTTTTTT. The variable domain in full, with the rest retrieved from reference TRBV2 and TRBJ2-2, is EPEVTQTPSHQVTQMGQEVILRCVPISNHLYFYWYRQILGQKVEFLVSFYNNEISEKSEIFDDQFSVERPDGSNFTLKIRSTKLEDSAMYFCASSQSPNTGELFFGEGSRLTVL.

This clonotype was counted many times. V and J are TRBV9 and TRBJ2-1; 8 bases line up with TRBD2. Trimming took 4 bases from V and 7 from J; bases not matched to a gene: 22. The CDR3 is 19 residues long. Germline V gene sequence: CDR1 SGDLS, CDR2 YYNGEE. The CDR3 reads CASSPGTGGRAPLGNEQFF. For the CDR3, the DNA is TGTGCCAGCAGCCCGGGCACGGGGGGGAGGGCCCCCCTTGGGAATGAGCAGTTCTTC.

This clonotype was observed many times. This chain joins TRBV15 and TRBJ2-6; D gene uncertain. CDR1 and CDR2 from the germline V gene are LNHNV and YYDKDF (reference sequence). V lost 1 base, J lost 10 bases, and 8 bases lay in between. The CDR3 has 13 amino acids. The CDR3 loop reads CATSRGGTNVLTF. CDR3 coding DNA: TGTGCCACCAGCAGAGGAGGAACGAACGTCCTGACTTTC.